This TCR beta chain is from a study of T-cell memory formation after mild COVID-19. In TCRdb, the 5' RACE reads were re-called with MiXCR into one record per CDR3 protein. The sample includes over 95,000 distinct CDR3 sequences, 22% of them seen just once. This clonotype was observed a handful of times. What it binds is unknown. Study-level results: There was a balanced CD4/CD8 profile in clones contracting day 15 to 85, and later expanders leaned CD4+. Within pre-infection memory, some responding clones were found, suggesting cross-reactive memory joined.

The sequenced sample was PBMCs or a T cell subset sorted from them (not recorded which). The TCR was taken from a man aged 18 to 29 who had mild COVID-19 (a few samples of this study predate the infection). Cell type and time point are not known.

CDR3 residues: CASSARNTGELFF. The CDR3 DNA follows: TGTGCCAGCAGCGCTAGGAACACCGGGGAGCTGTTTTTT. The chain has TRBV2 and TRBJ2-2; D unclear. The V gene lost 6 bases and the J gene lost 1 base, with 6 bases spanning the gap. Germline lookup yields CDR1 SNHLY and CDR2 FYNNEI. The CDR3 extends over 13 amino acids.